The rows below give T cell receptor beta chains drawn from one sample of a study of post-analysis software for immune sequencing data. TCRdb fed the PCR reads into MiXCR, producing one record per CDR3 protein. The sample shows approximately 460,000 distinct CDR3 sequences, under 55% of them seen only once. Sequencing used blood. The source of these receptors is a girl aged 5-17 years with multiple sclerosis. CDR3s include the opening cysteine and the closing phenylalanine or tryptophan. D genes are given only for firm matches. Some rows mark clone size as missing; the rest say once, few, many or name a class of expanded clone.

CDR3 DNA,CDR3 protein,clone size,D gene,J gene,V gene
TGTGCCAGCAGTGAAACGGCGCAGGGTTCAACTGAAGCTTTCTTT,CASSETAQGSTEAFF,-,-,TRBJ1-1,TRBV6-1
TGTGCCAGCGGAGACTCGACAGGGGGATACACAGATACGCAGTATTTT,CASGDSTGGYTDTQYF,-,TRBD1,TRBJ2-3,TRBV2
TGTGCCAGCAGTCGACAGGGAAACCCTGGCTACACCTTC,CASSRQGNPGYTF,few,TRBD1,TRBJ1-2,TRBV27
TGTGCCGGCAGTTACTCAAGGACAGGGACTTCAGGTGAGCAGTTCTTC,CAGSYSRTGTSGEQFF,few,TRBD1,TRBJ2-1,TRBV6-5
TGCAGCGTTGAAGCTCCAAACTACGAGCAGTACTTC,CSVEAPNYEQYF,many,-,TRBJ2-7,TRBV29-1
TGTGCCAGCACCCAGGACACAGATACGCAGTATTTT,CASTQDTDTQYF,few,-,TRBJ2-3,TRBV6-1
TGTGCCAGCAGCATCGGACAGGTGGGCTTCCACGAGCAGTACTTC,CASSIGQVGFHEQYF,-,TRBD1,TRBJ2-7,TRBV7-3
TGTGCCTGGAGTGCCGGGACAGATAATTCACCCCTCCACTTT,CAWSAGTDNSPLHF,-,TRBD1,TRBJ1-6,TRBV30
TGCAGTGCTCGCTCGGGACAGGGGAACTTAGCCAAAAACATTCAGTACTTC,CSARSGQGNLAKNIQYF,-,TRBD1,TRBJ2-4,TRBV20-1
TGTGCCAGCAGCTCATCCGGGACAGCTAACTATGGCTACACCTTC,CASSSSGTANYGYTF,-,TRBD1,TRBJ1-2,TRBV7-2
TGCGCCAGCAGCCAAGATGGGGCAGGGGGCCCCCATGGCTACACCTTC,CASSQDGAGGPHGYTF,-,TRBD1,TRBJ1-2,TRBV4-3
TGTGCCAGCAGCTTATCCGGGACAGGGAGAGGCTATGGCTACACCTTC,CASSLSGTGRGYGYTF,-,TRBD1,TRBJ1-2,TRBV5-8
TGTGCCACCGTTCCCGGGACAGCAAATGAAAAACTGTTTTTT,CATVPGTANEKLFF,-,TRBD1,TRBJ1-4,TRBV28
TGTGCCAGCAGCATGGGACCAAATGAAAAACTGTTTTTT,CASSMGPNEKLFF,once,-,TRBJ1-4,TRBV7-6
TGCAGTGCCAGTCCCGAGACACCGAGCAATCAGCCCCAGCATTTT,CSASPETPSNQPQHF,-,-,TRBJ1-5,TRBV20-1
TGTGCCAGCAGCTTCAATGGCCAAGGCACTGAAGCTTTCTTT,CASSFNGQGTEAFF,few,-,TRBJ1-1,TRBV7-3
TGCAGCGTTGAAGCCCGGACAGGCTACACCTTC,CSVEARTGYTF,few,-,TRBJ1-2,TRBV29-1
TGTGCCAGCAGGAGGTCTCGGTCAGATACGCAGTATTTT,CASRRSRSDTQYF,few,-,TRBJ2-3,TRBV7-2
TGTGCCAGCACCCAGGGTCCCACTGAAGCTTTCTTT,CASTQGPTEAFF,-,-,TRBJ1-1,TRBV6-2/TRBV6-3
TGTGCCAGCAGCCAAGAGGGGGACAGGTATGGCAATCAGCCCCAGCATTTT,CASSQEGDRYGNQPQHF,-,TRBD1,TRBJ1-5,TRBV4-2
TGTGCCAGCAGAAAACCCGGGACAGGGGGCAATGAGCAGTTCTTC,CASRKPGTGGNEQFF,-,TRBD1,TRBJ2-1,TRBV11-2
TGTGCCAGCAGTTTAACTTCCAGGGGGCCGTACGAGCAGTACTTC,CASSLTSRGPYEQYF,-,TRBD1,TRBJ2-7,TRBV27
TGTGCCAGTAGCTTGGGGGGACTAGCGGACTATGAGCAGTTCTTC,CASSLGGLADYEQFF,-,TRBD2,TRBJ2-1,TRBV5-6
TGTGCCAGCAGTTACTCGGGATTTTCAACTAATGAAAAACTGTTTTTT,CASSYSGFSTNEKLFF,-,-,TRBJ1-4,TRBV6-5
TGTGCCAGCAGTTTAAATGGACAAACCTACAATGAGCAGTACTTC,CASSLNGQTYNEQYF,-,-,TRBJ2-4,TRBV12-3/TRBV12-4
TGTGCCAGCAGTTCCCGGACTAGCGGGGTTTACAATGAGCAGTTCTTC,CASSSRTSGVYNEQFF,-,TRBD2,TRBJ2-1,TRBV28
TGTGCCAGCAGCGGACTAGCTCTAACCTACGAGCAGTACTTC,CASSGLALTYEQYF,once,TRBD2,TRBJ2-7,TRBV6-1
TGTGCCAGCAGACAGGGTCTGGGTACGCAGTATTTT,CASRQGLGTQYF,-,-,TRBJ2-3,TRBV6-5
TGTGCCACCAGCAGACAACACGGGACTCTCTACAATGAGCAGTTCTTC,CATSRQHGTLYNEQFF,few,-,TRBJ2-1,TRBV15
TGTGCCAGCAGCCAAGAGTTGCAGGGCTATGGCTACACCTTC,CASSQELQGYGYTF,-,-,TRBJ1-2,TRBV3-1
TGTGCCAGCAGCTTTTTGGCTAGCGGGACCGCGAACACCGGGGAGCTGTTTTTT,CASSFLASGTANTGELFF,-,TRBD2,TRBJ2-2,TRBV11-1
TGCGCCAGCAGCTCGACTCTCAAAGAGACCCAGTACTTC,CASSSTLKETQYF,-,-,TRBJ2-5,TRBV5-1
TGTGCCAGCAGTTTAAACAGCGCTAGCGCCTACGAGCAGTACTTC,CASSLNSASAYEQYF,few,-,TRBJ2-7,TRBV28
TGCAGTGCTAGAGATGGGGGGGACACTGAAGCTTTCTTT,CSARDGGDTEAFF,many,-,TRBJ1-1,TRBV20-1
TGTGCCAGCAGCCCGGGAGGGCCGGGTAATGAGCAGTTCTTC,CASSPGGPGNEQFF,-,TRBD2,TRBJ2-1,TRBV6-6
TGTGCCATGGCCCCTACTAGCGGGAGTGAGCAGTACTTC,CAMAPTSGSEQYF,few,TRBD2,TRBJ2-7,TRBV10-3
TGTGCCAGCAGTTTTGGGGCTAACTATGGCTACACCTTC,CASSFGANYGYTF,few,-,TRBJ1-2,TRBV12-3/TRBV12-4
TGCGCCAGCAGCCAAGTTGGACTAGCGGTATACAATGAGCAGTTCTTC,CASSQVGLAVYNEQFF,-,TRBD2,TRBJ2-1,TRBV4-3
TGTGCCAGCATGCCCGGACAGGGAAAATACGAGCAGTACTTC,CASMPGQGKYEQYF,-,TRBD1,TRBJ2-7,TRBV28
TGTGCCAGCAGTTTAGGTGGGGCAAGCGCGAGCTCCTACGAGCAGTACTTC,CASSLGGASASSYEQYF,few,-,TRBJ2-7,TRBV28
TGTGCCAGCAGTAAAGACCGCGGGGGTCTAGCCAAAAACATTCAGTACTTC,CASSKDRGGLAKNIQYF,few,TRBD2,TRBJ2-4,TRBV27
TGCGCCAGCAGCGCAACTTTAGCGGGGGACTGCAATGAGCAGTTCTTC,CASSATLAGDCNEQFF,-,TRBD2,TRBJ2-1,TRBV5-1
TGCGCCAGCAGCTTGCAGTTTGGCGGGAGGAGCTCCTACAATGAGCAGTTCTTC,CASSLQFGGRSSYNEQFF,few,TRBD2,TRBJ2-1,TRBV5-1
TGTGCCAGCAGAGTACAGGGAATTGTCAGCAATCAGCCCCAGCATTTT,CASRVQGIVSNQPQHF,-,-,TRBJ1-5,TRBV12-3/TRBV12-4
TGTGCCAGCAGCCCGCCCGCGCGGGAGTTCAACGAGCAGTACTTC,CASSPPAREFNEQYF,-,TRBD2,TRBJ2-7,TRBV4-2
TGTGCCAGCAGCTTTCCACCTACTTTAGGGGACAATGAGCAGTTCTTC,CASSFPPTLGDNEQFF,few,-,TRBJ2-1,TRBV7-2
TGCAGTGCTAGAGGGACTAGCGGTCGAAAAGGGGCAGATACGCAGTATTTT,CSARGTSGRKGADTQYF,-,TRBD2,TRBJ2-3,TRBV20-1
TGCAGTGCTAGGGGGGCCCTCTACAATGAGCAGTTCTTC,CSARGALYNEQFF,-,-,TRBJ2-1,TRBV20-1
TGTGCCAGCAGCTTATTGACAGGCCCTTCGTACGAGCAGTACTTC,CASSLLTGPSYEQYF,-,-,TRBJ2-7,TRBV7-9
TGTGCCAGCAGTGCCGGGACAACTAGCAATCAGCCCCAGCATTTT,CASSAGTTSNQPQHF,few,-,TRBJ1-5,TRBV12-3/TRBV12-4
TGCAGTGCGCCAAGACTAGCGGGAGCAGATACGCAGTATTTT,CSAPRLAGADTQYF,few,TRBD2,TRBJ2-3,TRBV20-1